This T cell receptor beta chain is drawn from a study of response to subunit inactivated influenza vaccine. Findings and caveats of the study: The authors offered the suggestion that each seasonal influenza vaccination recruits few new T cells.

MiXCR, applied by TCRdb to the RT-PCR reads, yields one record per CDR3 protein. In the table there are approximately 700,000 distinct CDR3 sequences, 15% to 17% of which are singletons. With regard to this clonotype: Its antigen is currently unknown.

V gave up 0 bases and J gave up 5 bases; unmatched junction bases: 10. This CDR3 contains 18 residues. CDR1 is LGHDT and CDR2 is YNNKEL in the germline V gene (reference sequence). The sample was PBMCs from blood, taken 12 days after vaccination. The source of this sequence is a man aged 45 to 65 who received an inactivated influenza vaccine. The rearrangement links TRBV3-1 to TRBJ2-1, with 10 bases identical to TRBD2. CDR3 sequence: CASSQEPVGAGGNNEQFF. The CDR3, as DNA: TGTGCCAGCAGCCAAGAACCGGTCGGAGCGGGGGGGAACAATGAGCAGTTCTTC.